Listed below are T cell receptor beta chains from one sample, sequenced in a study of blood T cell repertoires in COVID-19. Profiling relied on immunoSEQ multiplex PCR, and the TCRdb table lists in-frame clones only, not all of them. The table includes 250,000 to 300,000 clones, around 82% detected once. Sequenced input: peripheral blood. The origin of the receptors is a woman under 30 with acute or convalescent COVID-19. Each CDR3 is given with its conserved first and last residue. The order of the fields is clone size, V gene, D gene, J gene, CDR3 protein, CDR3 DNA. D genes are given only for firm matches. Rows give clone size only sometimes, using once, few, many, or a class for an expanded clone.

clone_size: -
v_call: TRBV5-8
d_call: -
j_call: TRBJ2-5
cdr3_aa: CASSLGGFETQYF
cdr3_nt: TGTGCCAGCAGCTTAGGAGGGTTCGAGACCCAGTACTTC

clone_size: -
v_call: TRBV7-3
d_call: TRBD1
j_call: TRBJ2-1
cdr3_aa: CASSLTGDSYNEQFF
cdr3_nt: TGTGCCAGCAGCCTGACAGGGGACTCCTACAATGAGCAGTTCTTC

clone_size: -
v_call: TRBV7-9
d_call: -
j_call: TRBJ1-2
cdr3_aa: CASSPRQYGYTF
cdr3_nt: TGTGCCAGCAGCCCGAGACAGTATGGCTACACCTTC

clone_size: -
v_call: TRBV6-5
d_call: -
j_call: TRBJ2-3
cdr3_aa: CASSRRLGSTDTQYF
cdr3_nt: TGTGCCAGCAGTCGCCGACTAGGGAGCACAGATACGCAGTATTTT

clone_size: -
v_call: TRBV18
d_call: -
j_call: TRBJ2-2
cdr3_aa: CASSPGRATGELFF
cdr3_nt: TGTGCCAGCTCACCCGGCAGGGCCACCGGGGAGCTGTTTTTT

clone_size: -
v_call: TRBV7-8
d_call: TRBD2
j_call: TRBJ2-1
cdr3_aa: CASSRGLAGNEQFF
cdr3_nt: TGTGCCAGCAGCCGAGGACTAGCGGGGAATGAGCAGTTCTTC

clone_size: once
v_call: TRBV27
d_call: -
j_call: TRBJ1-1
cdr3_aa: CASSFSRGGTEAFF
cdr3_nt: TGTGCCAGCAGTTTTTCGAGGGGGGGGACTGAAGCTTTCTTT

clone_size: -
v_call: TRBV29-1
d_call: TRBD1
j_call: TRBJ1-4
cdr3_aa: CSVAGTGGNEKLFF
cdr3_nt: TGCAGCGTTGCTGGGACAGGAGGGAATGAAAAACTGTTTTTT

clone_size: -
v_call: TRBV7-9
d_call: -
j_call: TRBJ2-3
cdr3_aa: CASSLDSGSDTQYF
cdr3_nt: TGTGCCAGCAGCTTAGATAGCGGTTCAGATACGCAGTATTTT

clone_size: -
v_call: TRBV5-1
d_call: -
j_call: TRBJ1-1
cdr3_aa: CASSLLGGVDTEAFF
cdr3_nt: TGCGCCAGCAGCTTGCTGGGGGGGGTCGACACTGAAGCTTTCTTT

clone_size: -
v_call: TRBV3-1/TRBV3-2
d_call: TRBD1
j_call: TRBJ2-4
cdr3_aa: CASSQGTGVKNIQYF
cdr3_nt: TGTGCCAGCAGCCAAGGGACAGGGGTCAAAAACATTCAGTACTTC

clone_size: -
v_call: TRBV9
d_call: TRBD1
j_call: TRBJ2-7
cdr3_aa: CASSVGDRGYYEQYF
cdr3_nt: TGTGCCAGCAGCGTAGGTGACAGGGGTTACTACGAGCAGTACTTC

clone_size: few
v_call: TRBV7-2
d_call: -
j_call: TRBJ2-2
cdr3_aa: CASSLVVPSPGELFF
cdr3_nt: TGTGCCAGCAGCTTAGTGGTACCTAGCCCCGGGGAGCTGTTTTTT

clone_size: -
v_call: TRBV5-6
d_call: TRBD2
j_call: TRBJ2-1
cdr3_aa: CASSPSGELAGAEQFF
cdr3_nt: TGTGCCAGCAGCCCCTCGGGAGAGCTAGCGGGGGCTGAGCAGTTCTTC

clone_size: -
v_call: TRBV19
d_call: -
j_call: TRBJ1-5
cdr3_aa: CASSMQGPSNQPQHF
cdr3_nt: TGTGCCAGTAGTATGCAGGGGCCCAGCAATCAGCCCCAGCATTTT

clone_size: -
v_call: TRBV4-3
d_call: TRBD2
j_call: TRBJ2-3
cdr3_aa: CASSQKVPGLGTDTQYF
cdr3_nt: TGCGCCAGCAGCCAAAAAGTTCCGGGACTAGGCACAGATACGCAGTATTTT

clone_size: -
v_call: TRBV18
d_call: TRBD2
j_call: TRBJ2-7
cdr3_aa: CASSPEAGGPYEQYF
cdr3_nt: TGTGCCAGCTCACCGGAGGCGGGAGGTCCCTACGAGCAGTACTTC

clone_size: once
v_call: TRBV9
d_call: -
j_call: TRBJ2-1
cdr3_aa: CASNRDGMTNYNEQFF
cdr3_nt: TGTGCCAGCAACCGAGACGGAATGACTAACTACAATGAGCAGTTCTTC

clone_size: -
v_call: TRBV6-6
d_call: TRBD1
j_call: TRBJ2-7
cdr3_aa: CASTRQGPGEQYF
cdr3_nt: TGTGCCAGCACGCGACAGGGGCCGGGCGAGCAGTACTTC

clone_size: -
v_call: TRBV27
d_call: TRBD2
j_call: TRBJ2-1
cdr3_aa: CASSFGLAGAPGSYNEQFF
cdr3_nt: TGTGCCAGCAGTTTCGGACTAGCGGGAGCCCCGGGGTCCTACAATGAGCAGTTCTTC

clone_size: -
v_call: TRBV27
d_call: TRBD1
j_call: TRBJ2-7
cdr3_aa: CASSWTGGWYEQYF
cdr3_nt: TGTGCCAGCTCCTGGACAGGGGGTTGGTACGAGCAGTACTTC

clone_size: -
v_call: TRBV7-3
d_call: TRBD2
j_call: TRBJ2-1
cdr3_aa: CASSLSPTSGTNEQFF
cdr3_nt: TGTGCCAGCAGCTTATCGCCGACTAGCGGGACTAATGAGCAGTTCTTC

clone_size: -
v_call: TRBV6-4
d_call: TRBD2
j_call: TRBJ2-3
cdr3_aa: CASFLAGNTDTQYF
cdr3_nt: TGTGCCAGCTTTCTAGCGGGCAACACAGATACGCAGTATTTT

clone_size: -
v_call: TRBV6-5
d_call: TRBD1
j_call: TRBJ1-1
cdr3_aa: CASSPGTGNTEAFF
cdr3_nt: TGTGCCAGCAGTCCCGGGACAGGGAACACTGAAGCTTTCTTT

clone_size: -
v_call: TRBV7-2
d_call: TRBD1
j_call: TRBJ2-1
cdr3_aa: CASSSDRSSYNEQFF
cdr3_nt: TGTGCCAGCAGCTCGGACAGGAGCTCCTACAATGAGCAGTTCTTC

clone_size: -
v_call: TRBV5-1
d_call: TRBD2
j_call: TRBJ2-1
cdr3_aa: CASSLRSGGSSYNEQFF
cdr3_nt: TGCGCCAGCAGCTTGAGGTCCGGCGGGAGCTCCTACAATGAGCAGTTCTTC

clone_size: -
v_call: TRBV7-3
d_call: TRBD2
j_call: TRBJ2-1
cdr3_aa: CASSLELAGAYNEQFF
cdr3_nt: TGTGCCAGCAGCTTAGAGCTAGCGGGAGCCTACAATGAGCAGTTCTTC

clone_size: -
v_call: TRBV27
d_call: TRBD2
j_call: TRBJ2-7
cdr3_aa: CASSLNGAGGSYEQYF
cdr3_nt: TGTGCCAGCAGTTTAAACGGAGCGGGAGGGTCCTACGAGCAGTACTTC

clone_size: -
v_call: TRBV19
d_call: TRBD1
j_call: TRBJ1-1
cdr3_aa: CASIGLRDSYMNTEAFF
cdr3_nt: TGTGCCAGTATTGGTTTACGGGACAGTTACATGAACACTGAAGCTTTCTTT

clone_size: -
v_call: TRBV7-2
d_call: -
j_call: TRBJ2-7
cdr3_aa: CASSLLKGGRGEQYF
cdr3_nt: TGTGCCAGCAGCTTACTTAAGGGAGGTCGAGGCGAGCAGTACTTC

clone_size: few
v_call: TRBV2
d_call: -
j_call: TRBJ1-1
cdr3_aa: CASTWGRSGNTEAFF
cdr3_nt: TGTGCCAGCACTTGGGGGCGCAGCGGGAACACTGAAGCTTTCTTT

clone_size: few
v_call: TRBV18
d_call: -
j_call: TRBJ1-3
cdr3_aa: CASSPDQGKAGNTIYF
cdr3_nt: TGTGCCAGCTCACCCGACCAGGGAAAAGCTGGAAACACCATATATTTT

clone_size: -
v_call: TRBV24-1
d_call: TRBD2
j_call: TRBJ2-4
cdr3_aa: CATSEGLAGAGAKNIQYF
cdr3_nt: TGTGCCACCAGTGAAGGACTAGCGGGAGCCGGGGCCAAAAACATTCAGTACTTC

clone_size: -
v_call: TRBV25-1
d_call: -
j_call: TRBJ1-2
cdr3_aa: CASSDGRVRGYTF
cdr3_nt: TGTGCCAGCAGTGACGGCAGGGTACGTGGCTACACCTTC

clone_size: -
v_call: TRBV19
d_call: -
j_call: TRBJ1-1
cdr3_aa: CASSIDQGNTEAFF
cdr3_nt: TGTGCCAGTAGTATTGATCAGGGGAACACTGAAGCTTTCTTT

clone_size: -
v_call: TRBV5-8
d_call: TRBD2
j_call: TRBJ2-1
cdr3_aa: CASSLAVIAGVNEQFF
cdr3_nt: TGTGCCAGCAGCTTGGCCGTAATAGCGGGGGTGAATGAGCAGTTCTTC

clone_size: once
v_call: TRBV7-6
d_call: TRBD2
j_call: TRBJ2-5
cdr3_aa: CASSFELAVQETQYF
cdr3_nt: TGTGCCAGCAGCTTCGAACTAGCGGTCCAAGAGACCCAGTACTTC

clone_size: -
v_call: TRBV9
d_call: TRBD2
j_call: TRBJ2-1
cdr3_aa: CASSPPGTSYNEQFF
cdr3_nt: TGTGCCAGCAGCCCCCCCGGGACTAGCTACAATGAGCAGTTCTTC

clone_size: -
v_call: TRBV9
d_call: TRBD1
j_call: TRBJ2-4
cdr3_aa: CASSPRDSTLAKNIQYF
cdr3_nt: TGTGCCAGCAGCCCCAGGGACAGCACACTAGCCAAAAACATTCAGTACTTC

clone_size: -
v_call: TRBV20-1
d_call: -
j_call: TRBJ2-3
cdr3_aa: CSASWRDVDTQYF
cdr3_nt: TGCAGTGCTAGTTGGCGGGACGTTGATACGCAGTATTTT

clone_size: few
v_call: TRBV9
d_call: TRBD2
j_call: TRBJ2-1
cdr3_aa: CASSVVAGANNEQFF
cdr3_nt: TGTGCCAGCAGCGTAGTGGCGGGAGCCAACAATGAGCAGTTCTTC

clone_size: -
v_call: TRBV29-1
d_call: TRBD1
j_call: TRBJ1-5
cdr3_aa: CSVRQGIDSNQPQHF
cdr3_nt: TGCAGCGTTCGACAGGGGATCGATAGCAATCAGCCCCAGCATTTT

clone_size: -
v_call: TRBV10-1
d_call: -
j_call: TRBJ2-2
cdr3_aa: CASSTGFGGELFF
cdr3_nt: TGCGCCAGCAGCACAGGGTTTGGCGGGGAGCTGTTTTTT

clone_size: many
v_call: TRBV7-2
d_call: -
j_call: TRBJ1-2
cdr3_aa: CASSLVAKGDYGYTF
cdr3_nt: TGTGCCAGCAGCTTAGTGGCCAAGGGGGACTATGGCTACACCTTC

clone_size: -
v_call: TRBV19
d_call: TRBD2
j_call: TRBJ2-1
cdr3_aa: CASSITAGLANEQFF
cdr3_nt: TGTGCCAGTAGTATTACGGCGGGACTAGCAAATGAGCAGTTCTTC

clone_size: -
v_call: TRBV7-9
d_call: TRBD1
j_call: TRBJ1-6
cdr3_aa: CASSHPGQGSPLHF
cdr3_nt: TGTGCCAGCAGCCACCCGGGACAGGGTTCACCCCTCCACTTT

clone_size: few
v_call: TRBV6-4
d_call: TRBD2
j_call: TRBJ2-2
cdr3_aa: CASSGQAGGNTGELFF
cdr3_nt: TGTGCCAGCAGTGGGCAAGCGGGAGGAAACACCGGGGAGCTGTTTTTT

clone_size: -
v_call: TRBV29-1
d_call: -
j_call: TRBJ1-2
cdr3_aa: CSAGVGQNYGYTF
cdr3_nt: TGCAGCGCCGGAGTAGGACAGAACTATGGCTACACCTTC

clone_size: -
v_call: TRBV6-2/TRBV6-3
d_call: TRBD2
j_call: TRBJ2-1
cdr3_aa: CASSYKASGSSKYNEQFF
cdr3_nt: TGTGCCAGCAGTTACAAAGCTAGCGGGAGTAGTAAATACAATGAGCAGTTCTTC